Following are 22 T cell receptor beta chains from one sample sequenced in a study of blood T cell repertoires in COVID-19. Here immunoSEQ multiplex PCR was the method, and the copy in TCRdb shows in-frame clones only, minus some. Here the sample spans roughly 60,000 clones, 75% to 85% being singletons. Sample: peripheral blood. These receptors came from a human donor in a cohort sampled during active COVID-19.

The chain uses TRBV29-1 and TRBJ2-3; 9 nucleotides agree with TRBD2. From germline, CDR1 is SQVTM and CDR2 ANQGSEA. V lost 2 bases and J lost 2; bases outside the gene matches: 5. CDR3 length: 15 residues. The DNA of the CDR3 is TGCAGCGTTGAATTAGCGGGAGCCCTCACAGATACGCAGTATTTT. The encoded protein is CSVELAGALTDTQYF.

This clone was seen once. This sequence joins TRBV6-5 and TRBJ2-2, with a possible D match to TRBD1 (6 bases). V was shortened by 7 bases and J by 5 bases, with 14 bases between the two germline ends. The germline gives CDR1 MNHEY, CDR2 SVGAGI. The length of the CDR3 is 14 residues. CDR3 coding DNA: TGTGCCAGCACTAGGGGGACGGTTACCGGGGAGCTGTTTTTT. Its protein product is CASTRGTVTGELFF.

This chain connects TRBV12-3 or TRBV12-4 to TRBJ1-1; the D gene is possibly TRBD1 (6 bases). The V and J ends lost 6 bases and 11 bases respectively, with 16 bases between them. The CDR3 is made up of 12 amino acids. CDR3 protein: CASSFGGGDAFF. The CDR3 bases are TGTGCCAGCAGCTTCGGGGGGGGCGACGCTTTCTTT.

The J gene is TRBJ1-4, the V gene TRBV2; D not resolved. Germline CDR1 reads SNHLY; CDR2 reads FYNNEI. The CDR3 runs to 12 residues. The V and J ends lost 1 base and 7 bases respectively, with 4 bases between them. DNA for the CDR3: TGTGCCAGCAGTGAAGGGAGTGAAAAACTGTTTTTT. Translating gives CASSEGSEKLFF.

Concerning this clone: Other DNA sequences in this specimen translate into the identical CDR3. The genes are TRBV4-3 and TRBJ1-5; D is undetermined. Germline CDR1 and CDR2: LGHNA and YSLEER. The V gene lost 1 base and the J gene lost 6 bases, with 7 bases spanning the gap. The CDR3 has 13 residues. The CDR3 sequence is CASSQGAGQPQHF. CDR3 DNA sequence: TGCGCCAGCAGCCAAGGTGCAGGTCAGCCCCAGCATTTT.

This chain links TRBV3-1 (or the pseudogene TRBV3-2) with TRBJ2-2; D unclear. CDR1 is LGHDT, CDR2 YNNKEL, per germline (reference sequence). Trimming took 4 bases from V and 7 from J, leaving 7 bases between them. The CDR3 spans 12 residues. As DNA, the CDR3 is TGTGCCAGCAGCCTCCGGAGCGGGGAGCTGTTTTTT. Protein: CASSLRSGELFF.

The rearrangement links TRBV4-1 to TRBJ2-1; no firm D call. CDR1 is MGHRA, CDR2 YSYEKL, per germline. Trimming removed 2 bases from V and 0 bases from J, with 8 bases in between. CDR3 length: 15 amino acids. CDR3 nucleotide sequence: TGCGCCAGCAGCCAACCAGGCCGCTCCTACAATGAGCAGTTCTTC. Translation: CASSQPGRSYNEQFF.

The chain is built from TRBV4-1 and TRBJ1-2; no clear D gene. Trimming shortened V by 1 base and J by 8 bases, and 11 bases separated the two germline ends. CDR1 and CDR2 from the germline V gene are MGHRA and YSYEKL. The CDR3 is made up of 13 amino acids. The DNA for the CDR3 is TGCGCCAGCAGCCAAGTCCCCGTTCAGGGCTACACCTTC. It encodes CASSQVPVQGYTF.

This chain connects TRBV5-1 to TRBJ2-7, with TRBD2 matching 16 bases. CDR3 size: 16 residues. Germline V lookup: CDR1 SGHRS, CDR2 YFSETQ. Germline trimming cut 4 bases from V and 5 bases from J; bases unmatched to any gene: 6. This chain's CDR3 is CASSTGTSGGADEQYF. DNA of the CDR3: TGCGCCAGCAGCACCGGGACTAGCGGGGGGGCAGACGAGCAGTACTTC.

This clone was detected only once. This sequence joins TRBV29-1 and TRBJ1-4, with 10 bases aligning to TRBD1. CDR3 size: 14 residues. The germline CDR1 and CDR2 sequences are SQVTM and ANQGSEA. The V gene end was trimmed by 5 bases and the J gene end by 8 bases; junction bases not matched to a gene: 8. The DNA of the CDR3 is TGCAGCGTTCCCTCCGGGACAGGGGAGGAAAAACTGTTTTTT. Amino acids: CSVPSGTGEEKLFF.

This chain links TRBV27 with TRBJ1-1, with 12 positions matching TRBD1. With 0 bases clipped from V and 2 bases from J, the junction kept 13 bases outside the gene matches. CDR1 MNHEY and CDR2 SMNVEV come from the germline V gene (reference sequence). This CDR3 spans 20 amino acids. This CDR3 reads CASSLSHMGQGAVINTEAFF. The CDR3 DNA follows: TGTGCCAGCAGTTTATCTCACATGGGACAGGGGGCGGTGATAAACACTGAAGCTTTCTTT.

This chain uses TRBV19 with TRBJ1-5; the match to TRBD1 covers 7 bases. This CDR3 has 16 residues. V gave up 4 bases and J gave up 0 bases; unmatched junction bases: 6. The germline V gene encodes CDR1 LNHDA and CDR2 SQIVND (reference sequence). CDR3 sequence (DNA): TGTGCCAGTAGTACCCCGGACAGGTATAGCAATCAGCCCCAGCATTTT. It is translated as CASSTPDRYSNQPQHF.

The chain couples TRBV24-1 to TRBJ2-3; a possible D gene is TRBD1 (6 bases). The V end was cut by 3 bases, the J end by 3 bases, with 12 bases between. Per the germline V gene, CDR1 is KGHDR and CDR2 is SFDVKD. CDR3 length: 15 amino acids. The CDR3 coding sequence is TGTGCCACCAGTGATCCCCGACAGGAGACAGATACGCAGTATTTT. Translation: CATSDPRQETDTQYF.

A few counts support this clone. V and J are TRBV5-1 and TRBJ1-3, with TRBD1 identical over 7 bases. The CDR3 is 15 amino acids. Germline CDR1 SGHRS, CDR2 YFSETQ. J gave up 4 bases and V 0 bases, and 4 bases lay outside the gene matches. The CDR3 bases are TGCGCCAGCAGCTTGGCCACAGGGGACGGAAACACCATATATTTT. Translated: CASSLATGDGNTIYF.

The chain employs TRBV7-2 and TRBJ1-5; tentatively, D is TRBD1 (5 bases). CDR3 length: 16 amino acids. Between the trimmed V and J ends, which lost 3 bases and 4 bases, there was a span of 16 bases. Per germline, CDR1 SGHTA and CDR2 FQGNSA. The CDR3 coding sequence is TGTGCCAGCAGCTTTGGGGGGGGACTCGGAAATCAGCCCCAGCATTTT. Translating it yields CASSFGGGLGNQPQHF.

This rearrangement joins TRBV7-9 to TRBJ1-1; perhaps TRBD1 as D (5 bases). The germline CDR1 and CDR2 sequences are SEHNR and FQNEAQ (reference sequence). The ends were cut back, 3 bases at V and 0 bases at J, with 11 bases in the middle. CDR3 length equals 15 residues. The CDR3 region has the DNA TGTGCCAGCAGCTTGGATCGGGGGATGAACACTGAAGCTTTCTTT. This encodes CASSLDRGMNTEAFF.

This chain links TRBV30 with TRBJ1-1; 11 bases agree with TRBD1. V gave up 7 bases and J gave up 1 base; unmatched junction bases: 2. Germline V gene sequence: CDR1 GTSNPN, CDR2 SVGIG (reference sequence). This CDR3 spans 13 amino acids. The CDR3 bases are TGTGCCTCTGGACAGGGGGCGAACACTGAAGCTTTCTTT. As protein: CASGQGANTEAFF.

The chain joins TRBV30 to TRBJ1-4, with 7 bases identical to TRBD1. V trimming: 7 bases; J trimming: 4 bases; junction bases outside the gene matches: 3. Germline assignment: CDR1 GTSNPN and CDR2 SVGIG (reference sequence). The length of the CDR3 is 12 residues. The CDR3 bases are TGTGCCTCACAGGGGATTAATGAAAAACTGTTTTTT. It specifies CASQGINEKLFF. The whole variable domain, remainder taken from reference TRBV30 and TRBJ1-4, is SQTIHQWPATLVQPVGSPLSLECTVEGTSNPNLYWYRQAAGRGLQLLFYSVGIGQISSEVPQNLSASRPQDRQFILSSKKLLLSDSGFYLCASQGINEKLFFGSGTQLSVL.

In this sample, this clone turned up a few times. The genes are TRBV29-1 and TRBJ1-4; D is ambiguous. The CDR3 extends over 15 amino acids. Germline values: CDR1 SQVTM, CDR2 ANQGSEA. The germline V and J ends were trimmed by 4 bases and 5 bases, with 17 bases remaining between them. CDR3 amino acids: CSVALSGSTNEKLFF. In DNA form, the CDR3 reads TGCAGCGTTGCCCTAAGCGGCAGCACGAATGAAAAACTGTTTTTT.

The CDR3 sequence is CASSESVRGSYGEQYF. CDR3 nucleotide sequence: TGTGCCAGCAGTGAGTCTGTCAGGGGGAGCTACGGCGAGCAGTACTTC. The V and J genes are TRBV6-1 and TRBJ2-7, with 7 bases identical to TRBD1. CDR1 and CDR2 from the germline V gene are MNHNS and SASEGT. The CDR3 runs to 16 residues. The trim removed 3 bases at V and 6 bases at J, leaving 14 bases unmatched.

The J gene is TRBJ2-5, the V gene TRBV7-9; possibly TRBD2 for D (5 bases). CDR1 is SEHNR and CDR2 is FQNEAQ in the germline V gene (reference sequence). V lost 3 bases to trimming and J lost 2 bases, with 22 bases between them. The CDR3 is 18 residues long. Here the CDR3 DNA reads TGTGCCAGCAGCTTCCGACCCGCCGGAGGAAGGTTGCAAGAGACCCAGTACTTC. Translation: CASSFRPAGGRLQETQYF.

The chain carries TRBV5-1 and TRBJ2-7; D perhaps matches TRBD1 (5 bases). V was shortened by 2 bases and J by 0 bases, with 12 bases between the two germline ends. Germline values: CDR1 SGHRS, CDR2 YFSETQ. The CDR3 consists of 15 residues. The CDR3 spells CASSFGALGSYEQYF. The CDR3 DNA is TGCGCCAGCAGCTTTGGGGCCCTAGGCTCCTACGAGCAGTACTTC.